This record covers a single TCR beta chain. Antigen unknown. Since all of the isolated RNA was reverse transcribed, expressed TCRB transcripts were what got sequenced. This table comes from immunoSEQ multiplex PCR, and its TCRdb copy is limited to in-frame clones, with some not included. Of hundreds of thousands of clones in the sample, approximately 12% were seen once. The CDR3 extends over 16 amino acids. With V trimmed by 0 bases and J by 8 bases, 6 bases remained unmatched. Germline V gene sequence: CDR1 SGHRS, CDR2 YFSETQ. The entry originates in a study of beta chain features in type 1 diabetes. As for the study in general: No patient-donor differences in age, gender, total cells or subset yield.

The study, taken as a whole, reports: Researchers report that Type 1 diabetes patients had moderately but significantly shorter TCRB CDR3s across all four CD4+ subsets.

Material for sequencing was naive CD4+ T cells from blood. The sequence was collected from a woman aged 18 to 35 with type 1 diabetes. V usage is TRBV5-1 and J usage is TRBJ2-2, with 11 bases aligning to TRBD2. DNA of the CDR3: TGCGCCAGCAGCTTGGAACTAGCGGGAGTAAGAGGGGAGCTGTTTTTT. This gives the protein CASSLELAGVRGELFF.